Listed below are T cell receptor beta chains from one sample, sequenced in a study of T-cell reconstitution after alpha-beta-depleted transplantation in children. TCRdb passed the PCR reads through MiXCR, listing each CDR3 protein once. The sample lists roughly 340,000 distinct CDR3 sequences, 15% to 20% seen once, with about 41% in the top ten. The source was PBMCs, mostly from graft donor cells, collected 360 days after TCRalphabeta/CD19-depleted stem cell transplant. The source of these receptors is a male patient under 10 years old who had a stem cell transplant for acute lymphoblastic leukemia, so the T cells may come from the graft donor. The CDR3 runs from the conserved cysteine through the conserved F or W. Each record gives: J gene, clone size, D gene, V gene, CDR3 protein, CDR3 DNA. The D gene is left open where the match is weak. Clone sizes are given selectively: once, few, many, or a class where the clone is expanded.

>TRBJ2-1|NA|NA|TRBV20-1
CSASVVGSAYSYNEQFF
TGCAGTGCTAGCGTGGTTGGTAGCGCCTACTCCTACAATGAGCAGTTCTTC
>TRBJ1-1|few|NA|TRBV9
CASSAQMNTEAFF
TGTGCCAGCAGCGCCCAAATGAACACTGAAGCTTTCTTT
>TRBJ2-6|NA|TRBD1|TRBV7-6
CASSLALRDRGSGANVLTF
TGTGCCAGCAGCTTAGCGCTCCGGGACAGGGGTTCTGGGGCCAACGTCCTGACTTTC
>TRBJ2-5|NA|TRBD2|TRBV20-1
CSARRGGETQYF
TGCAGTGCTAGGAGGGGAGGGGAGACCCAGTACTTC
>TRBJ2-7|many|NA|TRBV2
CASSAPGPDYEQYF
TGTGCCAGCAGTGCACCGGGACCGGACTACGAGCAGTACTTC
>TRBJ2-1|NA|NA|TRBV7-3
CASTEGLGTYNEQFF
TGTGCCAGCACCGAGGGGTTGGGGACCTACAATGAGCAGTTCTTC
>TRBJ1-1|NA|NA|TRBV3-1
CASCDSENTEAFF
TGTGCCAGCTGCGACAGCGAGAACACTGAAGCTTTCTTT
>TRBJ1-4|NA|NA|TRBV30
CAWSSLATNEKLFF
TGTGCCTGGAGTAGCCTTGCAACTAATGAAAAACTGTTTTTT
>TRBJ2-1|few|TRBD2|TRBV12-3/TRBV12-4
CASRPPGLAANEQFF
TGTGCCAGCAGGCCCCCGGGACTAGCGGCCAATGAGCAGTTCTTC
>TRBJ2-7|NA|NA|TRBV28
CASRRDGSYEQYF
TGTGCCAGCAGGCGGGACGGATCCTACGAGCAGTACTTC
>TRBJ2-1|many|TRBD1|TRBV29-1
CSVEDRGDSAYNEQFF
TGCAGCGTTGAAGATCGAGGGGACAGCGCCTACAATGAGCAGTTCTTC
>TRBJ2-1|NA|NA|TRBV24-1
CATSDLKPPTGRGGRDEQFF
TGTGCCACCAGTGATTTGAAGCCCCCCACAGGCAGGGGAGGGAGGGATGAGCAGTTCTTC
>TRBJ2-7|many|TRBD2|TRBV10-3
CAVSTLAEGSYEQYF
TGTGCCGTGTCTACGCTAGCGGAGGGATCCTACGAGCAGTACTTC
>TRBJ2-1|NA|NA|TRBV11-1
CASSKDLMGAGNEQFF
TGTGCCAGCAGTAAAGACCTCATGGGGGCGGGGAATGAGCAGTTCTTC
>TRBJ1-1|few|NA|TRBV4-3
CASSQTYGRKAFF
TGCGCCAGCAGCCAGACCTACGGGAGGAAAGCTTTCTTT
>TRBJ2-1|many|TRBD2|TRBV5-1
CASSFSGSGLSEQFF
TGCGCCAGCAGCTTTAGCGGGAGCGGGTTGAGTGAGCAGTTCTTC